A single sample is the source of the 16 T cell receptor beta chains below, sequenced in a study of naive and memory T cell subsets. TCR cDNA received a 3' ligated oligonucleotide that carried a UMI. Ligated cDNA underwent four rounds of PCR with nested alpha and beta constant region primers and SP2. TCRdb re-called the 5' RACE reads with MiXCR, one entry per CDR3 protein. The sample yields more than 45,000 distinct CDR3 sequences, around 5% seen once. The receptors here all came from a female donor in good health.

This clonotype was seen repeatedly, ten times or more. The V call is TRBV19, the J call TRBJ2-5; D is possibly TRBD2 (6 bases). Germline V gene sequence: CDR1 LNHDA, CDR2 SQIVND (reference sequence). The CDR3 extends over 14 amino acids. V lost 3 bases, J lost 0 bases, and 8 bases lay in between. CDR3 bases: TGTGCCAGTAGTATGAGACTAGACCAAGAGACCCAGTACTTC. Its protein product is CASSMRLDQETQYF.

This clonotype was observed at least ten times. V is TRBV2 and J is TRBJ2-1; 11 bases are shared with TRBD2. The V gene's germline CDR1 is SNHLY and CDR2 FYNNEI. The V and J ends lost 6 bases and 7 bases, in that order; junction bases with no gene match: 14. The CDR3 spans 17 residues. Written as DNA, the CDR3 is TGTGCCAGCAGACCCAACTCCGGACTAGCGGGCAGTAATGAGCAGTTCTTC. Translating it yields CASRPNSGLAGSNEQFF.

This clonotype was seen many times. This chain connects TRBV6-5 to TRBJ2-3; D uncertain. V lost 6 bases, J lost 10 bases, and 11 bases lay in between. This CDR3 is 11 amino acids long. Per the germline V gene, CDR1 is MNHEY and CDR2 is SVGAGI. The CDR3 DNA sequence: TGTGCCAGCAGGGGCCCTGTCTCGCAGTATTTT. Its protein is CASRGPVSQYF.

This clonotype was counted many times. The CDR3 protein is CASSHPDGGTGELFF. The CDR3 DNA reads TGTGCCAGCAGCCACCCGGACGGGGGGACCGGGGAGCTGTTTTTT. The chain couples TRBV7-9 to TRBJ2-2; 7 bases agree with TRBD2. The J segment lost 5 bases and the V segment lost 5 bases, leaving 8 bases of the junction unmatched. The germline CDR1 and CDR2 sequences are SEHNR and FQNEAQ (reference sequence). The CDR3 is 15 amino acids.

This clonotype came up many times. The chain has TRBV29-1 and TRBJ1-4, with 8 bases that match TRBD1. J lost 8 bases, V lost 4 bases, and 9 bases had no gene match. CDR3 size: 14 residues. Germline V gives CDR1 SQVTM, CDR2 ANQGSEA. The chain's CDR3 is CSVVLQGGREKLFF. CDR3 in DNA: TGCAGCGTTGTGCTACAGGGGGGCCGGGAAAAACTGTTTTTT. Filled out from reference TRBV29-1 and TRBJ1-4, the complete variable domain reads SAVISQKPSRDICQRGTSLTIQCQVDSQVTMMFWYRQQPGQSLTLIATANQGSEATYESGFVIDKFPISRPNLTFSTLTVSNMSPEDSSIYLCSVVLQGGREKLFFGSGTQLSVL.

This clonotype has ten or more counts. This chain uses TRBV20-1 with TRBJ2-1, with 8 positions matching TRBD2. The CDR3 sequence is 15 residues long. CDR1 is DFQATT and CDR2 is SNEGSKA in the germline V gene (reference sequence). J was trimmed by 6 bases and V by 6 bases; bases with no gene match: 13. CDR3 coding DNA: TGCAGTGCGTTCGTTGGGACTAGGATAGGCAATGAGCAGTTCTTC. This gives the protein CSAFVGTRIGNEQFF.

This clonotype appeared many times. The chain carries TRBV12-3 or TRBV12-4 and TRBJ1-5; a weak D match, TRBD1 (6 bases). Deletions cut 7 bases from V and 7 bases from J, with 17 bases between. The CDR3 has 14 residues. CDR3 amino acids: CASTTGGLSQPQHF. The CDR3 nucleotides are TGTGCCAGCACCACCGGGGGCCTGAGCCAGCCCCAGCATTTT.

In this sample, this clonotype is medium-sized. V is TRBV14 and J is TRBJ2-7; 9 nucleotides agree with TRBD1. Trimming at V came to 3 bases and at J to 3 bases, leaving 3 bases not matched to a gene. CDR1 is SGHDN and CDR2 is FVKESK in the germline V gene. The CDR3 runs 14 residues. DNA of the CDR3: TGTGCCAGCAGCCATACGACAGGGGGCTACGAGCAGTACTTC. Protein sequence: CASSHTTGGYEQYF.

This clonotype was observed at least ten times. The V gene is TRBV27, the J gene TRBJ2-1, with TRBD1 matching over 10 bases. CDR1 is MNHEY, CDR2 SMNVEV, per germline (reference sequence). Trimming took 3 bases from V and 9 from J; bases not matched to a gene: 8. The CDR3 is 15 amino acids. The CDR3 sequence: CASSLRDRGFGEQFF. For the CDR3, the DNA is TGTGCCAGCAGTTTGAGGGACAGGGGTTTTGGTGAGCAGTTCTTC.

Points on this clonotype: This may arise from a read error, as a much more abundant clone is one base away. The chain's CDR3 is CASSQGPHNERFF. The CDR3 DNA sequence: TGTGCCAGCAGCCAAGGGCCTCACAATGAGCGGTTCTTC. The rearrangement links TRBV3-1 to TRBJ2-1, with unresolved D. Germline assignment: CDR1 LGHDT and CDR2 YNNKEL (reference sequence). The CDR3 loop spans 13 amino acids.

The sample holds many counts of this clonotype. V is TRBV12-3 or TRBV12-4 and J is TRBJ2-1; D gene ambiguous. This CDR3 has 15 residues. Trimming stripped 3 bases from V and 1 base from J, with 10 bases between. CDR3 loop: CASSFSHRSYNEQFF. The CDR3 DNA is TGTGCCAGCAGTTTTTCGCATCGATCCTACAATGAGCAGTTCTTC.

In its sample, this clonotype was seen many times. The chain combines TRBV7-3 with TRBJ2-7; 10 bases fit TRBD1. CDR1 is SGHTA, CDR2 FQGTGA, per germline. The length of the CDR3 is 15 residues. J was trimmed by 0 bases and V by 5 bases; bases with no gene match: 4. The CDR3 reads CASSPRDRGSYEQYF. In nucleotides, the CDR3 is TGTGCCAGCAGCCCTAGGGACAGGGGCTCCTACGAGCAGTACTTC.

This clonotype was found many times. The chain uses TRBV3-1 and TRBJ1-2; D may be TRBD1 (6 bases). The CDR3 is 13 residues long. Germline CDR1 is LGHDT and CDR2 is YNNKEL (reference sequence). V was clipped by 6 bases and J by 4 bases, with 12 bases between them. CDR3 region: CASRPRTVYGYTF. Written as DNA, the CDR3 is TGTGCCAGCAGGCCACGGACAGTCTATGGCTACACCTTC.

The V call is TRBV4-2, the J call TRBJ2-2; 10 bases are a match to TRBD1. Germline lookup yields CDR1 LGHNA and CDR2 YNFKEQ. The trim removed 3 bases at V and 4 bases at J, leaving 14 bases unmatched. The CDR3 runs to 19 residues. This CDR3 is CASSHVLTGGAGITGELFF. The CDR3 DNA sequence: TGTGCCAGCAGCCATGTTCTGACAGGGGGCGCTGGGATCACCGGGGAGCTGTTTTTT.

This clonotype has at least ten counts. This CDR3 is CASSLSRGAVEQFF. The CDR3 bases are TGTGCCAGCAGCTTGTCGCGGGGGGCTGTTGAGCAGTTCTTC. The chain joins TRBV5-4 to TRBJ2-1; 8 nucleotides match TRBD2. The CDR3 length is 14 residues. The germline gives CDR1 SGHNT, CDR2 YYREEE (reference sequence). V lost 1 base and J lost 9; bases outside the gene matches: 6.

This clonotype has at least ten counts. This sequence joins TRBV6-5 and TRBJ1-5; D gene unclear. The CDR3 spans 13 residues. Trimming pared 2 bases from V and 6 bases from J, leaving 8 bases between. In germline, CDR1 is MNHEY, CDR2 SVGAGI. CDR3: CASSYIPGQPQHF. The DNA for the CDR3 is TGTGCCAGCAGTTACATCCCAGGTCAGCCCCAGCATTTT.